The rows below give T cell receptor beta chains drawn from one sample of a study of early T cells in non-severe SARS-CoV-2 infection. TCRdb reprocessed the 5' RACE reads with MiXCR, giving one entry per CDR3 protein. The table shows fewer than 25,000 distinct CDR3 sequences, with approximately 5.7% occurring only once. Sequenced here: whole blood, sampled at baseline. The origin of the receptors is an adult who was a healthcare worker with PCR-confirmed SARS-CoV-2 infection or an uninfected control (not recorded which). CDR3s include the opening cysteine and the closing phenylalanine or tryptophan. Fields, in order: CDR3 DNA, CDR3 protein, V gene, J gene, D gene, clone size. The D gene is left open where the match is weak. Clone size is given for some rows only: seen once, a few or many times, or a class if the clone is expanded.

TGTGCCTGGAGTGTACTCCCTTATGGGGAAGCTTTCTTT	CAWSVLPYGEAFF	TRBV30	TRBJ1-1	.	.
TGTGCCAGCAGCACAACAGGAGGGGCCCCGGTGGAAAAACTGTTTTTT	CASSTTGGAPVEKLFF	TRBV13	TRBJ1-4	.	.
TGTGCCAGCAGCAAAGGGACAGGGGGCGGCAATCAGCCCCAGCATTTT	CASSKGTGGGNQPQHF	TRBV7-9	TRBJ1-5	TRBD1	many
TGCGCCAGCTCCCCCGGGACTAGTGGGAGCAATGAGCAGTTCTTC	CASSPGTSGSNEQFF	TRBV5-1	TRBJ2-1	TRBD2	few
TGTGCCAGCAGCTTAGCCATCCGCCCAGATACGCAGTATTTT	CASSLAIRPDTQYF	TRBV11-2	TRBJ2-3	.	many
TGTGCCAGCAGCTTAATCCGCCACCAAGAGCAGTACTTC	CASSLIRHQEQYF	TRBV7-6	TRBJ2-7	.	medium-sized
TGTGCCGGCAGCTTAGAGGGATCTCATGGCTACACCTTC	CAGSLEGSHGYTF	TRBV7-9	TRBJ1-2	.	.
TGTGCCAGCAGTTACTCGATTGGGAGCCCTGAAGCTTTCTTT	CASSYSIGSPEAFF	TRBV6-5	TRBJ1-1	.	many
TGTGCCAGCAGCGTAGCGGCTAGCGGGGGTACCGGGGAGCTGTTTTTT	CASSVAASGGTGELFF	TRBV9	TRBJ2-2	TRBD2	many
TGTGCCTGGAGTGACACGACGAAAGATACGCAGTATTTT	CAWSDTTKDTQYF	TRBV30	TRBJ2-3	.	many
TGTGCCAACAGCCCCGACTGGTGGCGAGGGGACTCCTACGAGCAGTACTTC	CANSPDWWRGDSYEQYF	TRBV14	TRBJ2-7	.	.
TGCAGCGTAGGAGATAGCAATCAGCCCCAGCATTTT	CSVGDSNQPQHF	TRBV29-1	TRBJ1-5	.	many
TGCGCCAGCAGCTTGGTGGAATCCTCCAGCTCCTACGAGCAGTACTTC	CASSLVESSSSYEQYF	TRBV5-1	TRBJ2-7	.	many
TGTGCCAGCAGTGAAGCGCCGAACACAGATACGCAGTATTTT	CASSEAPNTDTQYF	TRBV2	TRBJ2-3	.	.
TGCAGCGTTGATGGGACAGGGCTCTACGAGCAGTACTTC	CSVDGTGLYEQYF	TRBV29-1	TRBJ2-7	TRBD1	medium-sized
TGTGCCAGCAGCTTAGGGGGGGCCCCAGCCTACGAGCAGTACTTC	CASSLGGAPAYEQYF	TRBV7-9	TRBJ2-7	.	.
TGTGCCACCCGGGACCGCCATTCTTCAAACACAGATACGCAGTATTTT	CATRDRHSSNTDTQYF	TRBV19	TRBJ2-3	.	.
TGTGCCAGCAGTTTACCCGGGGAGCTGTTTTTT	CASSLPGELFF	TRBV12-3/TRBV12-4	TRBJ2-2	.	few
TGCAGCGTCGAAACTAAGGGGGGGGCGATCTTGTCCTTC	CSVETKGGAILSF	TRBV29-1	TRBJ2-1	.	.
TGCGCCAGCATCTCTGACAGCTTAAATTCACCCCTCCACTTT	CASISDSLNSPLHF	TRBV5-1	TRBJ1-6	.	many
TGTGCCAGTAGTATAGCCAGTTACAATGAGCAGTTCTTC	CASSIASYNEQFF	TRBV19	TRBJ2-1	.	many
TGCAGCGTAGGAAAAGGCCGGAACACTGAAGCTTTCTTT	CSVGKGRNTEAFF	TRBV29-1	TRBJ1-1	.	many
TGTGCCACCAGTGAAGCGCAGTATTTT	CATSEAQYF	TRBV24-1	TRBJ2-3	.	few
TGTGCCAGCAGCTTAGCCCCGATCTGGGACAGCGACCTAGCCAAAAACATTCAGTACTTC	CASSLAPIWDSDLAKNIQYF	TRBV7-9	TRBJ2-4	TRBD1	many
TGTGCCAGCAGCCTGGACGGCGTCCGCTCACCCCTCCACTTT	CASSLDGVRSPLHF	TRBV3-1	TRBJ1-6	.	.
TGTGCCAGCAGCCCAGAGACCCGGCCATCACCCCTCCACTTT	CASSPETRPSPLHF	TRBV5-5	TRBJ1-6	.	.
TGTGCCAGCTCACCAGCAGCGGGCGAAAAACTGTTTTTT	CASSPAAGEKLFF	TRBV18	TRBJ1-4	.	few
TGTGCCATCAGTGATGCCACAGGTGAAGCTTTCTTT	CAISDATGEAFF	TRBV10-3	TRBJ1-1	.	.
TGTGCTAGTGGTCCCCGACTAGGACAAGAGACCCAGTACTTC	CASGPRLGQETQYF	TRBV12-5	TRBJ2-5	.	few
TGCAGTGCAGGAGGACCCTCAGGACACATCAATCAGCCCCAGCATTTT	CSAGGPSGHINQPQHF	TRBV20-1	TRBJ1-5	.	.
TGCAGTGCTAGAGACCTGACTAGCGGGGGGGAAAACAATGAGCAGTTCTTC	CSARDLTSGGENNEQFF	TRBV20-1	TRBJ2-1	TRBD2	many
TGTGCCAGCAGCGCTCCAGGGGCGCGGGTCATAGAGACCCAGTACTTC	CASSAPGARVIETQYF	TRBV9	TRBJ2-5	.	many
TGCAGTGCTAGAGATCCAGGGACTGGGGCCAACGTCCTGACTTTC	CSARDPGTGANVLTF	TRBV20-1	TRBJ2-6	.	many
TGTGCCAGCGGAACCAGAACGGGCTCTGGAAACACCATATATTTT	CASGTRTGSGNTIYF	TRBV7-8	TRBJ1-3	.	.
TGTGCCAGCAGCTTAGCGGGACAGGGAGGCTACGAGCAGTACTTC	CASSLAGQGGYEQYF	TRBV7-6	TRBJ2-7	TRBD1	medium-sized
TGTGCCAGCTCACGTTCCGACACTGAAGCTTTCTTT	CASSRSDTEAFF	TRBV18	TRBJ1-1	.	many
TGTGCCACAGGGAGGGTGGACCAAGAGACCCAGTACTTC	CATGRVDQETQYF	TRBV19	TRBJ2-5	TRBD2	.
TGTGCCAGTAGTATCAAGGAGAGCTCTGGGGCCAACGTCCTGACTTTC	CASSIKESSGANVLTF	TRBV19	TRBJ2-6	.	medium-sized
TGTGCCAGCATCTCACTCGGGACAGGCACAGATACGCAGTATTTT	CASISLGTGTDTQYF	TRBV21-1	TRBJ2-3	.	.
TGTGCCAGCAGCTTAAAATCTGGGGGATTGAACACAGATACGCAGTATTTT	CASSLKSGGLNTDTQYF	TRBV7-6	TRBJ2-3	.	few
TGTGCCAGCAGCCATTGGACAGGGACAGATTCACCCCTCCACTTT	CASSHWTGTDSPLHF	TRBV3-1	TRBJ1-6	TRBD1	.
TGTGCCAGCAGTTACCGGGGGACCCACAATGAGCAGTTCTTC	CASSYRGTHNEQFF	TRBV6-2/TRBV6-3	TRBJ2-1	.	few
TGTGCCAGCACCGCACGGGGACTAGCATCAGATACGCAGTATTTT	CASTARGLASDTQYF	TRBV6-2/TRBV6-3	TRBJ2-3	TRBD2	many
TGTGCTAGCAGCCTAGCCCTCGGAAACACCATATATTTT	CASSLALGNTIYF	TRBV7-7	TRBJ1-3	.	many
TGTGCCAGCAGCTTAGTGAGGGGCACTGAAGCTTTCTTT	CASSLVRGTEAFF	TRBV7-7	TRBJ1-1	.	.
TGTGCCTGGAGGAGGGGGGGCGAGGTCACTGAAGCTTTCTTT	CAWRRGGEVTEAFF	TRBV30	TRBJ1-1	.	many
TGTGCCAGAAGCTTATCTAGCCGGGAAAATAATTCACCCCTCCACTTT	CARSLSSRENNSPLHF	TRBV5-3	TRBJ1-6	.	many